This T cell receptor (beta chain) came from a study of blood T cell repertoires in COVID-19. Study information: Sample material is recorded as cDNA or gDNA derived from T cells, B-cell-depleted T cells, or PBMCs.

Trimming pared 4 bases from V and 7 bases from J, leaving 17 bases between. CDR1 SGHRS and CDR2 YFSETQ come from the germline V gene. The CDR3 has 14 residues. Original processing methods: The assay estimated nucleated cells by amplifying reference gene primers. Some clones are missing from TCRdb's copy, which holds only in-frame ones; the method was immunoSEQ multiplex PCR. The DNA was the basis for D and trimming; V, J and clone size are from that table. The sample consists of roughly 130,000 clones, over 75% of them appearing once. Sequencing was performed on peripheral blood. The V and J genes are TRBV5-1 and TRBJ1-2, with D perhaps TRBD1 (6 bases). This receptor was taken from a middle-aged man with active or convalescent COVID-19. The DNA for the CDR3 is TGCGCCAGCAGCCAGGGACAAAGGATAGTTGGCTACACCTTC. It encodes CASSQGQRIVGYTF. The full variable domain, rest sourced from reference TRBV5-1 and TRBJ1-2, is KAGVTQTPRYLIKTRGQQVTLSCSPISGHRSVSWYQQTPGQGLQFLFEYFSETQRNKGNFPGRFSGRQFSNSRSEMNVSTLELGDSALYLCASSQGQRIVGYTFGSGTRLTVV.